Presented here are 20 T cell receptor beta chains from one specimen sequenced in a study of cytomegalovirus exposure and HLA in healthy donors. PCR primers comprised 60 Vbeta and 13 Jbeta primers. The data were produced by immunoSEQ multiplex PCR, yet TCRdb's version contains in-frame clones alone and is incomplete. The sample includes under 150,000 clones, roughly 80% seen only once; the top ten take 4.1%. Sequencing was performed on PBMCs. The receptor set was obtained from a man aged 35 to 55 in good health and CMV-seropositive.

CDR3 coding DNA: TGCAGCGTTAAGACAGGGTCTGATGGCTACACCTTC. Translating it yields CSVKTGSDGYTF. V usage is TRBV29-1 and J usage is TRBJ1-2; TRBD1 aligns across 7 bases. The germline V gene encodes CDR1 SQVTM and CDR2 ANQGSEA. The V segment lost 5 bases and the J segment 6 bases; nucleotides outside the gene matches: 6. This CDR3 region has 12 residues.

V is TRBV29-1 and J is TRBJ1-1; D ambiguous. Trimming removed 6 bases from V and 11 bases from J, with 22 bases in between. This CDR3 region has 13 residues. In germline, CDR1 is SQVTM, CDR2 ANQGSEA. The CDR3 here is CSVLNQLATPAFF. The CDR3 DNA reads TGCAGCGTCCTTAACCAATTGGCAACCCCTGCTTTCTTT.

As to this clone: In this CDR3 the conserved last residue, phenylalanine or tryptophan, is missing, so a read error is likely. No DNA is shown, since the ends of the CDR3 on it are uncertain; the CDR3 is the one TCRdb lists. The chain recombines TRBV4-1 with TRBJ2-2; TRBD1 is the table's D call and was not checked against the DNA. Both ends counted, the CDR3 spans 11 residues. Germline V gene lookup returns CDR1 MGHRA and CDR2 YSYEKL. The CDR3 protein is CASSQQGDRTS.

The chain employs TRBV18 and TRBJ2-2, with TRBD1 matching over 7 bases. Looked up from germline, CDR1 is KGHSH and CDR2 is LQKENI. The CDR3 runs to 14 residues. The junction had 5 bases not matched to a gene; V was cut back by 8 bases and J by 2 bases. Here the CDR3 DNA reads TGTGCCAGCAGTAGACAGGGTAACACCGGGGAGCTGTTTTTT. Amino acid sequence: CASSRQGNTGELFF.

J is TRBJ2-3 and V is TRBV7-9; D gene uncertain. V dropped 1 base and J dropped 2 bases, with 7 bases sitting between them. The CDR3 totals 14 residues. CDR1 and CDR2 from the germline V gene are SEHNR and FQNEAQ (reference sequence). CDR3: CASSLVQLTDTQYF. CDR3 in DNA: TGTGCCAGCAGCTTAGTACAGCTCACAGATACGCAGTATTTT.

V and J are TRBV7-9 and TRBJ2-3, with 8 bases fitting TRBD2. Germline CDR1 SEHNR, CDR2 FQNEAQ (reference sequence). The CDR3 contains 16 residues. Trimming removed 5 bases from V and 4 bases from J; junction bases left unmatched: 11. The DNA of the CDR3 is TGTGCCAGCAGCCCCCGGGGGGGAGTGGTTTCAGATACGCAGTATTTT. It is translated as CASSPRGGVVSDTQYF.

This chain joins TRBV7-9 and TRBJ2-3; no reliable D call. This CDR3 region has 12 residues. V lost 2 bases, J lost 4 bases, and 4 bases lay in between. Germline CDR1 and CDR2: SEHNR and FQNEAQ (reference sequence). As DNA, the CDR3 is TGTGCCAGCAGCTTAAGCCCAGATACGCAGTATTTT. Its protein is CASSLSPDTQYF.

This chain links TRBV4-3 with TRBJ1-1; TRBD1 is a possible D gene (6 bases). The CDR3 sequence is 15 residues long. Germline values: CDR1 LGHNA, CDR2 YSLEER. The V end was cut by 2 bases, the J end by 2 bases, with 12 bases between. The CDR3 DNA reads TGCGCCAGCAGCCAACACGACAGGAGCAACACTGAAGCTTTCTTT. Translated, it gives CASSQHDRSNTEAFF.

V usage is TRBV15 and J usage is TRBJ2-7; tentatively, D is TRBD2 (5 bases). Germline V gives CDR1 LNHNV, CDR2 YYDKDF (reference sequence). This CDR3 spans 17 amino acids. V was pared by 5 bases and J by 0 bases, with 20 bases between. The CDR3 spells CATSPRLGDLYSYEQYF. The CDR3 DNA reads TGTGCCACCAGCCCCCGTCTGGGAGACCTATACTCCTACGAGCAGTACTTC.

This chain joins TRBV28 and TRBJ1-5; the D is unclear. The germline CDR1 and CDR2 sequences are MDHEN and SYDVKM. The V end lost 6 bases, the J end lost 0 bases, and 12 bases lay between the germline ends. The CDR3 loop spans 15 amino acids. CDR3 nucleotide sequence: TGTGCCAGCAGGTCAGGATCTTATAGCAATCAGCCCCAGCATTTT. Translation gives CASRSGSYSNQPQHF.

The chain has TRBV18 and TRBJ1-4, with 7 bases matching TRBD1. The junction had 10 bases not matched to a gene; V was cut back by 4 bases and J by 8 bases. In germline, CDR1 is KGHSH, CDR2 LQKENI. The CDR3 covers 15 residues. The CDR3 DNA reads as TGTGCCAGCTCACTATCCCGGGACAGAGAGGAAAAACTGTTTTTT. Amino acid sequence: CASSLSRDREEKLFF.

The V gene is TRBV5-6, the J gene TRBJ1-2, with TRBD1 matching over 11 bases. The CDR3 is 17 amino acids. With V trimmed by 4 bases and J by 0 bases, 8 bases remained unmatched. CDR1 SGHDT and CDR2 YYEEEE come from the germline V gene. The CDR3 here is CASSRKDRGQTNYGYTF. For the CDR3, the DNA is TGTGCCAGCAGCCGAAAGGACAGGGGGCAAACTAACTATGGCTACACCTTC.

The chain links TRBV7-9 to TRBJ1-5; D not resolved. CDR1 is SEHNR and CDR2 is FQNEAQ in the germline V gene (reference sequence). This CDR3 contains 13 residues. V was shortened by 2 bases and J by 6 bases, with 8 bases between the two germline ends. The CDR3 protein is CASSLSNSQPQHF. CDR3 sequence (DNA): TGTGCCAGCAGCTTATCGAACAGTCAGCCCCAGCATTTT.

The chain links TRBV5-6 to TRBJ1-5; 8 bases agree with TRBD1. With 7 bases clipped from V and 3 bases from J, the junction kept 3 bases outside the gene matches. The CDR3 spans 13 residues. From germline, CDR1 is SGHDT and CDR2 YYEEEE. The chain's CDR3 is CASGQGNNQPQHF. The CDR3 coding sequence is TGTGCCAGCGGACAGGGAAACAATCAGCCCCAGCATTTT.

The table lists this clone with a count of one. V is TRBV6-1 and J is TRBJ2-7, with D perhaps matching TRBD2 (5 bases). With 1 base removed from V and 2 bases from J, the gap between germline ends came to 12 bases. The length of the CDR3 is 15 residues. The germline gives CDR1 MNHNS, CDR2 SASEGT. CDR3 in amino acids: CASSEGGRRTYEQYF. The CDR3 coding sequence is TGTGCCAGCAGTGAAGGAGGGCGTAGGACCTACGAGCAGTACTTC.

The chain combines TRBV5-1 with TRBJ1-2; 8 bases align to TRBD1. V shed 5 bases, J shed 2 bases, and the junction held 8 bases outside the gene matches. The CDR3 is made up of 15 amino acids. Germline V CDR1 and CDR2: SGHRS, YFSETQ. This CDR3 is CASRLGTGANYGYTF. The CDR3 coding sequence is TGCGCCAGCAGACTCGGGACAGGAGCCAACTATGGCTACACCTTC.

V usage is TRBV7-1 and J usage is TRBJ1-2; a possible D gene is TRBD1 (5 bases). Being an ORF, TRBV7-1 has a function that is uncertain. The CDR3 covers 24 residues. The V end lost 2 bases, the J end lost 0 bases, and 37 bases lay between the germline ends. The CDR3 loop reads CASSSFSAGTLKGQTLSTNYGYTF. The CDR3 region has the DNA TGTGCCAGCAGCTCATTTAGTGCCGGGACTCTTAAAGGCCAGACCCTATCGACTAACTATGGCTACACCTTC.

The chain joins TRBV7-8 to TRBJ2-7; 10 positions match TRBD2. V trimming: 2 bases; J trimming: 6 bases; junction bases outside the gene matches: 4. The CDR3 contains 14 residues. Germline assignment: CDR1 SGHVS and CDR2 FQNEAQ. The CDR3 coding sequence is TGTGCCAGCAGCTTACCGGGACTAGCGTGCGAGCAGTACTTC. Protein sequence: CASSLPGLACEQYF.

The genes are TRBV7-2 and TRBJ1-1; D uncertain. CDR1 is SGHTA and CDR2 is FQGNSA in the germline V gene. Trimming cost V 6 bases and J 1 base, with 15 bases left between them. This CDR3 contains 15 residues. The CDR3 is CASRERNSGNTEAFF. In DNA, the CDR3 is TGTGCCAGCAGGGAAAGGAATTCAGGGAACACTGAAGCTTTCTTT. Supplemented by reference TRBV7-2 and TRBJ1-1, the full variable domain reads GAGVSQSPSNKVTEKGKDVELRCDPISGHTALYWYRQSLGQGLEFLIYFQGNSAPDKSGLPSDRFSAERTGGSVSTLTIQRTQQEDSAVYLCASRERNSGNTEAFFGQGTRLTVV.

The chain is built from TRBV9 and TRBJ1-5; a possible D gene is TRBD1 (6 bases). Germline-derived CDR1 and CDR2 are SGDLS and YYNGEE. The ends were cut back, 3 bases at V and 3 bases at J, with 13 bases in the middle. This CDR3 comprises 15 residues. In DNA form, the CDR3 reads TGTGCCAGCAGCGAGGGGACACTCTCCAATCAGCCCCAGCATTTT. This codes for CASSEGTLSNQPQHF.